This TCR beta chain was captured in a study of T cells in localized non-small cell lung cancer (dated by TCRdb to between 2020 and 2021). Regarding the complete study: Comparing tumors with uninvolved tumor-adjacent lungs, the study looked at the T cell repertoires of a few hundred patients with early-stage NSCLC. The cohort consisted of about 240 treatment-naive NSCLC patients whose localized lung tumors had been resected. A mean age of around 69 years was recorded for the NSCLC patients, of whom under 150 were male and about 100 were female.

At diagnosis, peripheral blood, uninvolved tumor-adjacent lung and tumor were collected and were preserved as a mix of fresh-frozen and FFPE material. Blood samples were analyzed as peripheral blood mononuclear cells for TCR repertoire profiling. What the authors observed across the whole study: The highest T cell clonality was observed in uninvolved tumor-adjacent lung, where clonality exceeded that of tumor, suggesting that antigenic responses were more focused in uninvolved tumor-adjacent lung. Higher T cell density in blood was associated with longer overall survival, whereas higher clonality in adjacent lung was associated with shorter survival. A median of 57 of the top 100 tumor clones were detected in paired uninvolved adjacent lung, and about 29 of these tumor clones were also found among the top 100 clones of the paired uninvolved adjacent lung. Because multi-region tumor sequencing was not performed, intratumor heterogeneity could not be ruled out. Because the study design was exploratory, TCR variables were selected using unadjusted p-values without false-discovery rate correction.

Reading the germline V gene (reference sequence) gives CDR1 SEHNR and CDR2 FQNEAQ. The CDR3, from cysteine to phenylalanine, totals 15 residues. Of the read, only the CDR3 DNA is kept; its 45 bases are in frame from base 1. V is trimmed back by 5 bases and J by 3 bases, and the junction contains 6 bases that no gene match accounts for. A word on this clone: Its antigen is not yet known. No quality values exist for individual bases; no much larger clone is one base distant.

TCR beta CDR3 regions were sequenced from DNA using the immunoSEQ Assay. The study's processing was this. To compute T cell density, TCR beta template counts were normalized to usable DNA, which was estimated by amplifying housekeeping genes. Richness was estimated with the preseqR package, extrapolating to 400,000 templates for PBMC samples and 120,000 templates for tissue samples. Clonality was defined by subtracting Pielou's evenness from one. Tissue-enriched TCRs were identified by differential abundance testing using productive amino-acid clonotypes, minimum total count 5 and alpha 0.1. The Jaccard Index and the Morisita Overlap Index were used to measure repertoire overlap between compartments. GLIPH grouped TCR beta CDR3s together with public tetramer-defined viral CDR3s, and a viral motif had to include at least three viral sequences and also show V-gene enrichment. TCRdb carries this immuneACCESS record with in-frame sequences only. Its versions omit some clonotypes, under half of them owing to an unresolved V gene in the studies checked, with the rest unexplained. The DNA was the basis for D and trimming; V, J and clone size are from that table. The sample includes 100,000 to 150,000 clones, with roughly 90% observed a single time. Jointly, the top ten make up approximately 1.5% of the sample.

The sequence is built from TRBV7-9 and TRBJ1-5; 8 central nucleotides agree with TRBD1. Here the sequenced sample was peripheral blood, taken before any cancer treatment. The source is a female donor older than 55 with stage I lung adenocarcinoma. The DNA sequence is TGTGCCAGCAGCCTGGGGACAGGACTCAATCAGCCCCAGCATTTT. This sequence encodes CASSLGTGLNQPQHF. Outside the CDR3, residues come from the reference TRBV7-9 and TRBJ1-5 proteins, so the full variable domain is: DTGVSQNPRHKITKRGQNVTFRCDPISEHNRLYWYRQTLGQGPEFLTYFQNEAQLEKSRLLSDRFSAERPKGSFSTLEIQRTEQGDSAMYLCASSLGTGLNQPQHFGDGTRLSIL.